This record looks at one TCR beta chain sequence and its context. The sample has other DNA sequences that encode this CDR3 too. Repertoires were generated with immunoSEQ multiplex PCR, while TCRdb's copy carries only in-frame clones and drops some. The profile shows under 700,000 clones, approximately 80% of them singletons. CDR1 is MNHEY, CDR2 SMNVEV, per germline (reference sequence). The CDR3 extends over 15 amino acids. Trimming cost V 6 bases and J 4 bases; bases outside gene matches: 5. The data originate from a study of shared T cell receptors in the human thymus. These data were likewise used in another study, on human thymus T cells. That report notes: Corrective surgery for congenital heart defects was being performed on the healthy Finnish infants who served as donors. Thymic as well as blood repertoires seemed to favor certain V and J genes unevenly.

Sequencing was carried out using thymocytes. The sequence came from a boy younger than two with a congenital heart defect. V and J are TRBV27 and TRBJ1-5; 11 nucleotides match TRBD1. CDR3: CASRGQGVGNQPQHF. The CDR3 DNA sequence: TGTGCCAGCAGGGGACAGGGGGTAGGAAATCAGCCCCAGCATTTT.